Each of the 10 T cell receptor beta chains below was sequenced from the same sample in a study of blood T cell repertoires in COVID-19. Data came from immunoSEQ multiplex PCR; TCRdb stores just in-frame clones and leaves some out. The table has about 250,000 clones, about 80% seen once. The sequenced sample was peripheral blood. All receptors come from a man aged 80 or over with acute or convalescent COVID-19.

J is TRBJ1-2 and V is TRBV5-1, with D tentatively TRBD1 (5 bases). The ends were cut back, 0 bases at V and 0 bases at J, with 18 bases in the middle. The CDR3 covers 18 residues. Germline V lookup: CDR1 SGHRS, CDR2 YFSETQ. As DNA, the CDR3 is TGCGCCAGCAGCTTGGTAGGGACTCCGGCGACCTCTAACTATGGCTACACCTTC. Its protein product is CASSLVGTPATSNYGYTF. Looking up the rest from reference TRBV5-1 and TRBJ1-2 gives the full variable domain: KAGVTQTPRYLIKTRGQQVTLSCSPISGHRSVSWYQQTPGQGLQFLFEYFSETQRNKGNFPGRFSGRQFSNSRSEMNVSTLELGDSALYLCASSLVGTPATSNYGYTFGSGTRLTVV.

This clone has more than one count but fewer than ten. The V and J genes are TRBV28 and TRBJ2-4; tentatively, D is TRBD1 (5 bases). V lost 6 bases and J 3 bases, leaving 12 bases between the germline ends. Germline V lookup: CDR1 MDHEN, CDR2 SYDVKM. The length of the CDR3 is 14 residues. The CDR3 loop reads CASRRQSDKNIQYF. CDR3 sequence (DNA): TGTGCCAGCAGAAGACAGTCGGACAAAAACATTCAGTACTTC.

The V gene is TRBV6-1, the J gene TRBJ1-1, with D tentatively TRBD1 (5 bases). This CDR3 spans 13 amino acids. The V end was cut by 2 bases, the J end by 5 bases, with 9 bases between. CDR1 MNHNS and CDR2 SASEGT come from the germline V gene. The CDR3 here is CASSEWGVTEAFF. CDR3 coding DNA: TGTGCCAGCAGTGAATGGGGGGTGACTGAAGCTTTCTTT.

The chain recombines TRBV19 with TRBJ2-1, with 7 bases identical to TRBD2. The ends lost 5 bases at V and 6 bases at J; junction bases unmatched: 10. Germline V lookup: CDR1 LNHDA, CDR2 SQIVND (reference sequence). CDR3 length: 15 residues. Written as DNA, the CDR3 is TGTGCCAGTAGTTTATGGGGGAGGGGTACCAATGAGCAGTTCTTC. It encodes CASSLWGRGTNEQFF.

V is TRBV6-5 and J is TRBJ1-6; TRBD1 aligns across 9 bases. Losses at the gene ends were 7 bases for V and 7 bases for J; bases not matched to a gene: 8. Germline V gene lookup returns CDR1 MNHEY and CDR2 SVGAGI. The CDR3 is 15 amino acids. CDR3 nucleotide sequence: TGTGCCAGCAAAGAACAGGGGGCGCAGAATTCACCCCTCCACTTT. Residues: CASKEQGAQNSPLHF.

This clone has only a few counts. The rearrangement joins TRBV5-1 to TRBJ1-5; 11 bases are a match to TRBD1. CDR1 SGHRS and CDR2 YFSETQ come from the germline V gene. Unmatched junction bases numbered 4, after V lost 3 bases and J lost 5 bases. The CDR3 runs to 15 residues. The CDR3 protein is CASSWTGGADQPQHF. The CDR3 DNA follows: TGCGCCAGCAGCTGGACAGGGGGCGCCGATCAGCCCCAGCATTTT.

V and J are TRBV18 and TRBJ2-3; TRBD1 matches 7 bases. The junction had 5 bases not matched to a gene; V was cut back by 8 bases and J by 0 bases. In germline, CDR1 is KGHSH, CDR2 LQKENI. This CDR3 has 14 residues. The CDR3 region has the DNA TGTGCCAGCCGCCGACAGGGAAGCACAGATACGCAGTATTTT. Translating gives CASRRQGSTDTQYF.

In its sample, this clone was seen once. This chain joins TRBV11-3 and TRBJ1-3; 8 bases line up with TRBD1. Germline-derived CDR1 and CDR2 are SGHNT and YENEEA. The CDR3 is 15 amino acids. Losses at the gene ends were 3 bases for V and 2 bases for J; bases not matched to a gene: 3. The CDR3 DNA is TGTGCCAGCAGCTTGACAGGGGCTACTGGAAACACCATATATTTT. Amino acid sequence: CASSLTGATGNTIYF.

This clone was seen just once. The J gene is TRBJ1-2, the V gene TRBV28; D not resolved. V was pared by 3 bases and J by 0 bases, with 8 bases between. The germline V gene encodes CDR1 MDHEN and CDR2 SYDVKM. The CDR3 sequence is 14 residues long. This CDR3 reads CASSLVAANYGYTF. CDR3 DNA: TGTGCCAGCAGTTTGGTGGCAGCTAACTATGGCTACACCTTC.

With respect to this clone: The junction departs from germline at one end; a sequencing error may be responsible. This chain links TRBV7-2 with TRBJ1-4, with 7 bases identical to TRBD1. Per the germline V gene, CDR1 is SGHTA and CDR2 is FQGNSA. This CDR3 spans 15 amino acids. In DNA, the CDR3 is TGTGCCAGCAGCTTGTCACAGGGGTCGAATGAGAAACTGTTTTTT. It encodes CASSLSQGSNEKLFF.